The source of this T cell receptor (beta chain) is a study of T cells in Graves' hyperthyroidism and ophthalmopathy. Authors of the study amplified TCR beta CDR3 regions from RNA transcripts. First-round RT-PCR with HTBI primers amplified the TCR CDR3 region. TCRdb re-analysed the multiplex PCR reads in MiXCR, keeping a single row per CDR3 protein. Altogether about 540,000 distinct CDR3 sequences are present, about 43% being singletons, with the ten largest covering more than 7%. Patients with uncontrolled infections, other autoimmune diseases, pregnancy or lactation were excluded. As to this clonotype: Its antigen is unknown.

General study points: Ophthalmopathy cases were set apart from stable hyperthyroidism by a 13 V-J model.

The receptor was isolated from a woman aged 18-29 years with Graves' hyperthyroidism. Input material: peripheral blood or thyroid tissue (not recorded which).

CDR3 nucleotide sequence: TGTGCCAGCAGCAGATACTCCGGGGGGGGCTATGGCTACACCTTC. This gives the protein CASSRYSGGGYGYTF. The gene calls are TRBV7-2 and TRBJ1-2; weak D call: TRBD1 (5 bases). Germline V lookup: CDR1 SGHTA, CDR2 FQGNSA. The CDR3 is 15 residues long. V was shortened by 5 bases and J by 4 bases, with 17 bases between the two germline ends.